This T cell receptor beta chain was obtained from a study of CD8+CD57+ T cells in acquired aplastic anemia. The patients chosen for sequencing had shown expansion of CD8+CD57+ cells (detected by flow cytometry). CDR3 and TCR beta VDJ profiling relied on a genomic DNA template. TCRdb fed the reads into MiXCR, producing one record per CDR3 protein. The sample carries 260,000 or so distinct CDR3 sequences, roughly half recorded once. The CDR3 covers 15 residues. Per germline, CDR1 WSHSY and CDR2 SAAADI. V lost 11 bases to trimming and J lost 6 bases; unmatched junction nucleotides: 10. This sequence originates from a human donor with aplastic anemia. The V call is TRBV10-2, the J call TRBJ2-1; 13 bases are shared with TRBD2. Sequenced material: sorted CD4+, CD8+, or CD8+CD57+ T cells (not recorded which) from PBMCs. CDR3 coding DNA: TGCGCCTGCTCGTTAACTAGCGGGGGGGCCAATGAGCAGTTCTTC. Protein: CACSLTSGGANEQFF.